A single sample is the source of the 7 T cell receptor beta chains below, sequenced in a study of CD8+ T cells in alopecia areata. As to treatment: oral pan-JAK inhibitor, 5-10 mg twice daily. The authors extracted RNA and reverse transcribed it into cDNA as the sequencing template. Repertoires were generated with immunoSEQ multiplex PCR, while TCRdb's copy carries only in-frame clones and drops some. The repertoire includes under 200,000 clones, 50% to 70% of them detected once, and around 0.9% sits in the top ten. The sample here was CD4+ T cells sorted from blood, taken at week 4, from a patient treated with tofacitinib. The origin of the receptors is a human donor with alopecia areata.

The chain joins TRBV30 to TRBJ1-1, with 9 bases lining up with TRBD1. The CDR3 extends over 13 amino acids. V was pared by 2 bases and J by 7 bases, with 5 bases of the junction left unmatched. CDR1 and CDR2 (germline): GTSNPN, SVGIG (reference sequence). CDR3 in amino acids: CAWSNTGGGEAFF. In nucleotides, the CDR3 is TGTGCCTGGAGTAACACAGGGGGCGGTGAAGCTTTCTTT.

The chain joins TRBV29-1 to TRBJ2-7; D gene ambiguous. Germline V gene lookup returns CDR1 SQVTM and CDR2 ANQGSEA. This CDR3 region has 11 residues. Between the trimmed V and J ends, which lost 0 bases and 6 bases, there was a span of 6 bases. In DNA, the CDR3 is TGCAGCGTTGAAGATGGTAGCGAGCAGTACTTC. Translating it yields CSVEDGSEQYF.

There are a few counts of this clone. The chain employs TRBV29-1 and TRBJ1-1, with D possibly TRBD1 on 6 matching bases. Germline values: CDR1 SQVTM, CDR2 ANQGSEA. V was shortened by 6 bases and J by 6 bases, with 14 bases between the two germline ends. The CDR3 runs to 12 residues. CDR3 protein: CSVADSYSEAFF. The CDR3 DNA reads as TGCAGCGTCGCGGACAGTTACTCTGAAGCTTTCTTT.

The chain recombines TRBV5-1 with TRBJ2-2, with TRBD2 matching 7 bases. V gave up 3 bases and J gave up 3 bases; unmatched junction bases: 5. The CDR3 spans 15 residues. The germline CDR1 and CDR2 sequences are SGHRS and YFSETQ. In DNA form, the CDR3 reads TGCGCCAGCAGCTATGCAGGGAGGGACACCGGGGAGCTGTTTTTT. Amino acid sequence: CASSYAGRDTGELFF.

The chain is built from TRBV30 and TRBJ1-2, with D unresolved. V was trimmed by 0 bases and J by 8 bases, leaving 16 bases between them. Germline V gene sequence: CDR1 GTSNPN, CDR2 SVGIG (reference sequence). CDR3 length: 14 residues. CDR3 loop: CAWSVRVGLRGYTF. In DNA form, the CDR3 reads TGTGCCTGGAGTGTACGAGTAGGGTTGCGCGGCTACACCTTC.

This clone was observed once. The chain has TRBV6-5 and TRBJ2-1, with D unresolved. Trimming left V 2 bases short and J 9 bases short, with 11 bases between. Germline CDR1 and CDR2: MNHEY and SVGAGI. This CDR3 is built from 13 residues. The CDR3 reads CASSYLTTGEQFF. The CDR3, as DNA: TGTGCCAGCAGTTACCTCACAACGGGTGAGCAGTTCTTC.

The rearrangement joins TRBV27 to TRBJ1-6, with unresolved D. This CDR3 is 16 amino acids long. V lost 1 base and J 9 bases, leaving 16 bases between the germline ends. Germline lookup yields CDR1 MNHEY and CDR2 SMNVEV (reference sequence). CDR3 amino acids: CASSLLGKPEGSPLHF. Here the CDR3 DNA reads TGTGCCAGCAGTTTATTGGGCAAACCAGAAGGTTCACCCCTCCACTTT.